The next 28 T cell receptor beta chains were all read from a single sample in a study of fetal regulatory T cell absence and autoimmunity. The data were produced by immunoSEQ multiplex PCR, yet TCRdb's version contains in-frame clones alone and is incomplete. This sample has some 87,000 clones, with more than 70% found just once. Sequencing input: pancreas tissue. The receptors here all came from a male donor with IPEX syndrome.

The V gene is TRBV5-4, the J gene TRBJ2-7, with 10 bases fitting TRBD1. There are 13 residues in the CDR3. Unmatched junction bases numbered 0, after V lost 3 bases and J lost 3 bases. Germline V gene sequence: CDR1 SGHNT, CDR2 YYREEE (reference sequence). As DNA, the CDR3 is TGTGCCAGCAGCTGGACAGGGGGCTACGAGCAGTACTTC. Translation: CASSWTGGYEQYF.

The sample holds a few counts of this clone. The genes are TRBV7-9 and TRBJ2-3; no clear D gene. Germline CDR1 reads SEHNR; CDR2 reads FQNEAQ (reference sequence). Between the trimmed V and J ends, which lost 7 bases and 5 bases, there was a span of 10 bases. The CDR3 contains 12 residues. The CDR3 is CASTYTVDTQYF. In DNA form, the CDR3 reads TGTGCCAGCACCTATACGGTAGATACGCAGTATTTT.

The V call is TRBV7-2, the J call TRBJ2-1; 7 nucleotides agree with TRBD1. CDR3 length equals 16 residues. Germline assignment: CDR1 SGHTA and CDR2 FQGNSA. The trim removed 2 bases at V and 4 bases at J, leaving 8 bases unmatched. The CDR3 here is CASSLWQGVGYNEQFF. The CDR3 nucleotides read TGTGCCAGCAGCTTATGGCAGGGGGTAGGTTACAATGAGCAGTTCTTC.

The gene calls are TRBV6-5 and TRBJ1-4, with D possibly being TRBD1 (6 bases). The length of the CDR3 is 15 residues. With 6 bases removed from V and 8 bases from J, the gap between germline ends came to 19 bases. Per germline, CDR1 MNHEY and CDR2 SVGAGI. The CDR3 is CASRLKQGGREKLFF. CDR3 DNA: TGTGCCAGCAGACTCAAACAGGGAGGAAGAGAAAAACTGTTTTTT.

The chain employs TRBV5-1 and TRBJ2-2; no definite D call. From germline, CDR1 is SGHRS and CDR2 YFSETQ. V was cut by 4 bases and J by 6 bases, with 10 bases left in between. The CDR3 length is 13 residues. CDR3 sequence: CASSPLDPGELFF. CDR3 nucleotides: TGCGCCAGCAGCCCGCTAGATCCCGGGGAGCTGTTTTTT.

The rearrangement uses TRBV7-8 and TRBJ2-7; D possibly corresponds to TRBD2 (6 bases). V lost 4 bases to trimming and J lost 3 bases, with 28 bases between them. Per germline, CDR1 SGHVS and CDR2 FQNEAQ. The CDR3 has 19 residues. Here the CDR3 DNA reads TGTGCCAGCAGCTCCGCTCGCCTCTGGCCGGGACTGGGTTACTACGAGCAGTACTTC. Translated: CASSSARLWPGLGYYEQYF.

In this sample, this clone turned up once. This sequence joins TRBV15 and TRBJ1-2; 8 bases fit TRBD1. Germline loops: CDR1 LNHNV, CDR2 YYDKDF (reference sequence). The CDR3 loop spans 17 amino acids. Trimming took 0 bases from V and 5 from J; bases not matched to a gene: 11. CDR3 sequence: CATSREYGGQVFYGYTF. The CDR3 coding sequence is TGTGCCACCAGCAGAGAGTATGGGGGACAGGTTTTTTATGGCTACACCTTC. Using reference TRBV15 and TRBJ1-2 for the parts outside the CDR3, the full variable domain is DAMVIQNPRYQVTQFGKPVTLSCSQTLNHNVMYWYQQKSSQAPKLLFHYYDKDFNNEADTPDNFQSRRPNTSFCFLDIRSPGLGDTAMYLCATSREYGGQVFYGYTFGSGTRLTVV.

The table lists this clone with a count of one. The chain carries TRBV27 and TRBJ1-4, with 9 bases identical to TRBD1. The CDR3 covers 16 residues. V shed 2 bases and J 5 bases; nucleotides not matched to a gene: 6. From germline, CDR1 is MNHEY and CDR2 SMNVEV (reference sequence). This CDR3 is CASSLETGGRNEKLFF. Written as DNA, the CDR3 is TGTGCCAGCAGTTTAGAGACAGGGGGTAGAAATGAAAAACTGTTTTTT. Together with reference TRBV27 and TRBJ1-4, the CDR3 gives the full variable domain: EAQVTQNPRYLITVTGKKLTVTCSQNMNHEYMSWYRQDPGLGLRQIYYSMNVEVTDKGDVPEGYKVSRKEKRNFPLILESPSPNQTSLYFCASSLETGGRNEKLFFGSGTQLSVL.

In this sample, this clone turned up once. The genes are TRBV6-5 and TRBJ1-2; the D gene is possibly TRBD1 (5 bases). Trimming stripped 0 bases from V and 3 bases from J, with 8 bases between. This CDR3 region has 14 residues. CDR1 is MNHEY, CDR2 SVGAGI, per germline. CDR3 in DNA: TGTGCCAGCAGTTACTCCTGGGGGGACTATGGCTACACCTTC. As protein: CASSYSWGDYGYTF.

The V and J genes are TRBV7-2 and TRBJ2-5; TRBD2 is a possible D gene (7 bases). Germline V gene data show CDR1 as SGHTA and CDR2 as FQGNSA. Trimming removed 0 bases at V and 6 bases at J, with 11 bases between. The CDR3 covers 14 residues. CDR3 amino acids: CASSLAGGPQTQYF. Here the CDR3 DNA reads TGTGCCAGCAGCTTAGCGGGGGGGCCGCAGACCCAGTACTTC.

This chain connects TRBV27 to TRBJ2-7, with D tentatively TRBD1 or TRBD2 (5 bases each). This CDR3 has 13 residues. From germline, CDR1 is MNHEY and CDR2 SMNVEV (reference sequence). V was trimmed by 1 base and J by 7 bases, leaving 11 bases between them. The CDR3 here is CASSLYGAQEQYF. The CDR3 DNA is TGTGCCAGCAGTTTATACGGGGCGCAAGAGCAGTACTTC.

V is TRBV11-2 and J is TRBJ1-4, with D possibly TRBD1 on 6 matching bases. Trimming removed 1 base at V and 7 bases at J, with 10 bases between. The CDR3 is 14 amino acids. Germline CDR1 SGHAT, CDR2 FQNNGV. CDR3 sequence (DNA): TGTGCCAGCAGCTTAGCTGGGGGCTTTGAAAAACTGTTTTTT. Protein product: CASSLAGGFEKLFF.

This clone was recorded a few times. This chain joins TRBV6-5 and TRBJ1-5; D is ambiguous. Germline values: CDR1 MNHEY, CDR2 SVGAGI. This CDR3 is 15 amino acids long. Trimming removed 6 bases at V and 3 bases at J, with 15 bases between. The CDR3 coding sequence is TGTGCCAGCAGACCGGAGGGTTTCACCAATCAGCCCCAGCATTTT. Translating gives CASRPEGFTNQPQHF.

The chain carries TRBV15 and TRBJ1-4; TRBD1 might be the D (5 bases). The CDR3 is 16 amino acids. Trimming took off 1 base at V and 8 bases at J, with 17 bases between the two ends. Looked up from germline, CDR1 is LNHNV and CDR2 is YYDKDF (reference sequence). The CDR3 sequence is CATSRGGWERDEKLFF. The CDR3, as DNA: TGTGCCACCAGCAGAGGGGGTTGGGAGAGGGACGAAAAACTGTTTTTT.

The chain has TRBV4-1 and TRBJ2-3, with no clear D. CDR1 is MGHRA, CDR2 YSYEKL, per germline. Trimming shortened V by 0 bases and J by 3 bases, and 4 bases separated the two germline ends. The CDR3 is made up of 13 amino acids. CDR3 residues: CASSQERTDTQYF. The DNA of the CDR3 is TGCGCCAGCAGCCAAGAACGGACAGATACGCAGTATTTT.

This clone has more than one count but fewer than ten. The chain carries TRBV6-4 and TRBJ1-1; D remains ambiguous. V lost 2 bases and J lost 6, with 13 bases in between. The CDR3 sequence is 14 residues long. Germline V gives CDR1 MRHNA, CDR2 SNTAGT. The CDR3, as DNA: TGTGCCAGCAGTGACGGTAGGGAGGGATCTGAAGCTTTCTTT. This sequence encodes CASSDGREGSEAFF.

The chain is built from TRBV10-3 and TRBJ1-5; tentative D call: TRBD1 (6 bases). The CDR3 sequence is 15 residues long. Trimming pared 3 bases from V and 9 bases from J, leaving 18 bases between. In germline, CDR1 is ENHRY, CDR2 SYGVKD. The CDR3 region has the DNA TGTGCCATCAGTGATATAGGGGGGCCGACGGGGCCCCAGCATTTT. Protein: CAISDIGGPTGPQHF.

This clone was observed a few times. V usage is TRBV19 and J usage is TRBJ1-1; tentatively, D is TRBD1 (6 bases). Germline CDR1 is LNHDA and CDR2 is SQIVND (reference sequence). Trimming took 2 bases from V and 5 from J, leaving 6 bases between them. This CDR3 contains 12 residues. The CDR3 region is CASSIRGTEAFF. CDR3 nucleotide sequence: TGTGCCAGTAGTATAAGGGGGACTGAAGCTTTCTTT. Supplemented by reference TRBV19 and TRBJ1-1, the full variable domain reads DGGITQSPKYLFRKEGQNVTLSCEQNLNHDAMYWYRQDPGQGLRLIYYSQIVNDFQKGDIAEGYSVSREKKESFPLTVTSAQKNPTAFYLCASSIRGTEAFFGQGTRLTVV.

The chain combines TRBV30 with TRBJ1-2, with a possible D match to TRBD1 (5 bases). CDR1 GTSNPN and CDR2 SVGIG come from the germline V gene (reference sequence). The CDR3 runs 17 residues. V shed 0 bases and J shed 3 bases, with 20 bases lying between them. DNA of the CDR3: TGTGCCTGGAGTGTTCCGGGACGGAAGCTGATAGACTATGGCTACACCTTC. It translates to CAWSVPGRKLIDYGYTF.

This clone occurred a few times. The chain employs TRBV7-9 and TRBJ2-7, with TRBD1 matching 7 bases. The CDR3 runs to 14 residues. Germline lookup yields CDR1 SEHNR and CDR2 FQNEAQ (reference sequence). The V and J ends lost 5 bases and 3 bases, in that order; junction bases with no gene match: 7. The CDR3: CASSARAGGYEQYF. The CDR3, as DNA: TGTGCCAGCAGCGCCAGGGCAGGGGGCTACGAGCAGTACTTC.

The chain has TRBV27 and TRBJ1-1, with D uncertain. In germline, CDR1 is MNHEY, CDR2 SMNVEV (reference sequence). Trimming took 1 base from V and 1 from J, leaving 7 bases between them. There are 14 residues in the CDR3. The CDR3 nucleotides are TGTGCCAGCAGTTTATGGAAGGGGAACACTGAAGCTTTCTTT. It translates to CASSLWKGNTEAFF.

This clone was observed a handful of times. The germline gene is not matched at one end of the junction; a read error may be the cause. The chain has TRBV27 and TRBJ2-7; 12 bases agree with TRBD2. The CDR3 is 16 amino acids. In germline, CDR1 is MNHEY, CDR2 SMNVEV (reference sequence). CDR3 in DNA: TGTGCCAGCAGTCCCCGGACTAGCGGGGCGGTGGGGCAGTATCACTTC. Translated, it gives CASSPRTSGAVGQYHF.

J is TRBJ1-4 and V is TRBV5-1; D gene unclear. Germline CDR1 reads SGHRS; CDR2 reads YFSETQ. The CDR3 runs to 16 residues. V gave up 0 bases and J gave up 2 bases, with 11 bases separating them. The CDR3 nucleotides read TGCGCCAGCAGCTTGGTCTTTGGAGGGACTAATGAAAAACTGTTTTTT. Translating gives CASSLVFGGTNEKLFF.

This clone was seen repeatedly, ten times or more. J is TRBJ1-1 and V is TRBV10-3; 7 bases are shared with TRBD1. The CDR3 has 13 residues. The J segment lost 9 bases and the V segment lost 3 bases, leaving 7 bases of the junction unmatched. CDR1 and CDR2 (germline): ENHRY, SYGVKD. Here the CDR3 DNA reads TGTGCCATCAGTGAACCGGGACAGCCTAAAGCTTTCTTT. Residues: CAISEPGQPKAFF.

The rearrangement uses TRBV4-3 and TRBJ2-7; D may be TRBD1 or TRBD2 (5 bases each). This CDR3 comprises 13 residues. Germline lookup yields CDR1 LGHNA and CDR2 YSLEER. The V and J ends lost 3 bases and 4 bases respectively, with 10 bases between them. The CDR3 sequence: CASSHSWGYEQYF. For the CDR3, the DNA is TGCGCCAGCAGCCATTCTTGGGGGTACGAGCAGTACTTC.

The V call is TRBV2, the J call TRBJ2-7, with TRBD2 matching 10 bases. The CDR3 loop spans 13 amino acids. Germline V CDR1 and CDR2: SNHLY, FYNNEI. Unmatched junction bases numbered 7, after V lost 8 bases and J lost 6 bases. CDR3 nucleotides: TGTGCCAGCCGTCCTAGCGGGAGTAGCGAGCAGTACTTC. This sequence encodes CASRPSGSSEQYF. Full variable domain (rest looked up from reference TRBV2 and TRBJ2-7): EPEVTQTPSHQVTQMGQEVILRCVPISNHLYFYWYRQILGQKVEFLVSFYNNEISEKSEIFDDQFSVERPDGSNFTLKIRSTKLEDSAMYFCASRPSGSSEQYFGPGTRLTVT.

The V and J genes are TRBV7-6 and TRBJ2-5, with 9 positions matching TRBD2. Unmatched junction bases numbered 4, after V lost 0 bases and J lost 5 bases. CDR3 length equals 15 residues. The germline CDR1 and CDR2 sequences are SGHVS and FNYEAQ. CDR3 loop: CASSLAWLAGETQYF. The CDR3 DNA reads as TGTGCCAGCAGCTTAGCGTGGCTAGCGGGGGAGACCCAGTACTTC.

The chain couples TRBV13 to TRBJ2-7, with 11 positions matching TRBD2. With 1 base clipped from V and 3 bases from J, the junction kept 5 bases outside the gene matches. The CDR3 consists of 16 residues. Germline V lookup: CDR1 PRHDT, CDR2 FYEKMQ (reference sequence). This CDR3 is CASSLAGTSGFYEQYF. The CDR3 nucleotides are TGTGCCAGCAGCTTAGCCGGGACTAGCGGCTTCTACGAGCAGTACTTC.